The 21 T cell receptor beta chains given below trace back to one sample, sequenced in a study of lymphopenia after photon versus proton radiotherapy. TCRdb's copy holds only in-frame clones and misses some; the assay was immunoSEQ multiplex PCR. This sample carries fewer than 65,000 clones, about 86% of them seen once, and the ten largest clones take about 2%. The sequencing here drew on peripheral blood, taken from a patient treated with photon-based radiotherapy. The receptors shown here come from a middle-aged man with gastric cancer.

This clone was seen once. The gene calls are TRBV7-3 and TRBJ1-1, with D possibly being TRBD1 (5 bases). The germline gives CDR1 SGHTA, CDR2 FQGTGA. V lost 4 bases and J 4 bases, leaving 10 bases between the germline ends. The CDR3 runs to 13 residues. The CDR3 spells CASSSQTATEAFF. The CDR3 DNA is TGTGCCAGCAGCTCCCAGACAGCCACTGAAGCTTTCTTT.

The DNA for the CDR3 is TGTGCCAGCAGCCAGGGGGACATCAACTATGGCTACACCTTC. It yields the protein CASSQGDINYGYTF. This chain uses TRBV4-2 with TRBJ1-2; D is perhaps TRBD1 (6 bases). V was trimmed by 3 bases and J by 2 bases, leaving 10 bases between them. This CDR3 comprises 14 residues. Germline V gene lookup returns CDR1 LGHNA and CDR2 YNFKEQ.

Here the CDR3 DNA reads TGTGCCAGCAGCTTGACAGGGGATGAGCAGTTCTTC. Its translation: CASSLTGDEQFF. The chain carries TRBV7-9 and TRBJ2-1; TRBD1 matches at 8 bases. The CDR3 spans 12 residues. Per germline, CDR1 SEHNR and CDR2 FQNEAQ (reference sequence). With 3 bases clipped from V and 8 bases from J, the junction kept 0 bases outside the gene matches.

The chain joins TRBV7-2 to TRBJ1-1; D is perhaps TRBD1 (5 bases). V shed 5 bases and J shed 7 bases, with 14 bases lying between them. CDR1 is SGHTA and CDR2 is FQGNSA in the germline V gene. This CDR3 contains 13 residues. The CDR3 region is CASSQRRGFEAFF. CDR3 in DNA: TGTGCCAGCAGCCAGAGACGGGGGTTTGAAGCTTTCTTT.

V usage is TRBV5-1 and J usage is TRBJ2-7; maybe TRBD2 (5 bases). The CDR3 spans 13 residues. Trimming stripped 0 bases from V and 7 bases from J, with 11 bases between. Germline CDR1 SGHRS, CDR2 YFSETQ. The CDR3: CASSLGSGWEQYF. The CDR3 DNA follows: TGCGCCAGCAGCTTGGGGTCGGGGTGGGAGCAGTACTTC.

V and J are TRBV4-2 and TRBJ2-1, with D possibly being TRBD2 (7 bases). The germline V gene encodes CDR1 LGHNA and CDR2 YNFKEQ. The CDR3 is 17 amino acids. V was pared by 0 bases and J by 4 bases, with 16 bases between. This CDR3 is CASSQEAGGPGYNEQFF. DNA of the CDR3: TGTGCCAGCAGCCAAGAGGCCGGGGGGCCAGGGTACAATGAGCAGTTCTTC.

CDR3 in amino acids: CASSVGPNNEQFF. CDR3 coding DNA: TGTGCCAGCAGCGTAGGACCAAACAATGAGCAGTTCTTC. The rearrangement links TRBV9 to TRBJ2-1; D gene ambiguous. This CDR3 region has 13 residues. The V and J ends lost 0 bases and 5 bases respectively, with 6 bases between them. Germline CDR1 is SGDLS and CDR2 is YYNGEE.

The genes are TRBV28 and TRBJ1-2; perhaps TRBD1 as D (6 bases). Trimming took off 4 bases at V and 14 bases at J, with 26 bases between the two ends. Looked up from germline, CDR1 is MDHEN and CDR2 is SYDVKM. There are 15 residues in the CDR3. The CDR3 coding sequence is TGTGCCAGCAGTTCACGAATCAGGGGCTCAACTCTAAGAACCTTC. Its protein product is CASSSRIRGSTLRTF.

The chain recombines TRBV19 with TRBJ2-1; D is uncertain. CDR1 and CDR2 from the germline V gene are LNHDA and SQIVND (reference sequence). Trimming removed 3 bases from V and 5 bases from J, with 14 bases in between. The CDR3 consists of 15 residues. CDR3 sequence reads: CASSIVSPPDNEQFF. The CDR3 DNA reads as TGTGCCAGTAGTATCGTGAGCCCTCCGGACAATGAGCAGTTCTTC.

This chain joins TRBV7-3 and TRBJ2-3; the D is unclear. Germline CDR1 reads SGHTA; CDR2 reads FQGTGA. The V and J ends lost 1 base and 4 bases respectively, with 6 bases between them. The CDR3 runs 13 residues. Written as DNA, the CDR3 is TGTGCCAGCAGCTTAAATCCTTCAGATACGCAGTATTTT. As protein: CASSLNPSDTQYF.

The rearrangement uses TRBV11-2 and TRBJ2-1; D gene unclear. Trimming shortened V by 0 bases and J by 8 bases, and 8 bases separated the two germline ends. The CDR3 contains 13 residues. Germline values: CDR1 SGHAT, CDR2 FQNNGV. CDR3: CASSLDLGYEQFF. In DNA, the CDR3 is TGTGCCAGCAGCTTAGATCTTGGTTATGAGCAGTTCTTC.

This rearrangement joins TRBV25-1 to TRBJ1-5, with D unresolved. The CDR3 runs to 13 residues. Germline V gene data show CDR1 as MGHDK and CDR2 as SYGVNS. Trimming shortened V by 2 bases and J by 6 bases, and 8 bases separated the two germline ends. The CDR3 DNA sequence: TGTGCCAGCAGTGAAGGGCTTTTTCAGCCCCAGCATTTT. It codes for CASSEGLFQPQHF.

The chain couples TRBV5-4 to TRBJ2-3; perhaps TRBD1 as D (7 bases). This CDR3 has 14 amino acids. Germline loops: CDR1 SGHNT, CDR2 YYREEE (reference sequence). Trimming took 7 bases from V and 8 from J, leaving 20 bases between them. In DNA, the CDR3 is TGTGCCAGCTGGAGGTGGGGGCAGGGGGGTACGCAGTATTTT. Protein: CASWRWGQGGTQYF. Filled out from reference TRBV5-4 and TRBJ2-3, the complete variable domain reads ETGVTQSPTHLIKTRGQQVTLRCSSQSGHNTVSWYQQALGQGPQFIFQYYREEENGRGNFPPRFSGLQFPNYSSELNVNALELDDSALYLCASWRWGQGGTQYFGPGTRLTVL.

This clone was seen more than once but under ten times. The chain employs TRBV2 and TRBJ2-7, with 8 bases fitting TRBD1. Germline-derived CDR1 and CDR2 are SNHLY and FYNNEI. CDR3 size: 13 residues. Trimming at V came to 10 bases and at J to 5 bases, leaving 10 bases not matched to a gene. The CDR3 bases are TGTGCCACCTCCGGGACAGGTCAACACGAGCAGTACTTC. Translation gives CATSGTGQHEQYF.

Concerning this clone itself: One end of the junction fails to match germline, which may point to a read error. This specimen includes other DNA sequences encoding the same CDR3. The chain combines TRBV7-9 with TRBJ2-5; D might be TRBD2 (7 bases). Germline CDR1 reads SEHNR; CDR2 reads FQNEAQ (reference sequence). The CDR3 totals 13 residues. The CDR3 protein is CASSPGGRETQYF. In DNA, the CDR3 is TGTGCCAGCAGCCCCGGGGGGCGGGAGACTCAGTACTTC.

This clone is a singleton in its sample. V usage is TRBV11-3 and J usage is TRBJ2-2; 10 bases line up with TRBD2. V gave up 5 bases and J gave up 4 bases; unmatched junction bases: 4. Per germline, CDR1 SGHNT and CDR2 YENEEA. The CDR3 loop spans 15 amino acids. DNA for the CDR3: TGTGCCAGCAGCCTAGCGGGGGCGGGCACCGGGGAGCTGTTTTTT. Its translation is CASSLAGAGTGELFF.

CDR3 amino acids: CASSYDRGGEKLFF. The CDR3, as DNA: TGTGCCAGCAGTTACGACCGAGGGGGCGAAAAACTGTTTTTT. V is TRBV6-5 and J is TRBJ1-4, with 7 bases lining up with TRBD1. The V gene end was trimmed by 2 bases and the J gene end by 8 bases; junction bases not matched to a gene: 5. CDR3 length: 14 residues. Germline V gene data show CDR1 as MNHEY and CDR2 as SVGAGI.

This clone appeared a few times. V and J are TRBV28 and TRBJ1-2; 7 nucleotides agree with TRBD1. This CDR3 is 12 amino acids long. The trim removed 7 bases at V and 8 bases at J, leaving 7 bases unmatched. Germline V gene sequence: CDR1 MDHEN, CDR2 SYDVKM. The CDR3: CASTPTGNGYTF. CDR3 nucleotides: TGTGCCAGCACTCCGACAGGGAACGGCTACACCTTC.

The rearrangement uses TRBV30 and TRBJ2-3, with D tentatively TRBD2 (6 bases). The CDR3 has 12 residues. Germline values: CDR1 GTSNPN, CDR2 SVGIG (reference sequence). Trimming took 8 bases from V and 6 from J, leaving 15 bases between them. CDR3 DNA sequence: TGTGCCGCACGGGGGTCAGGGGATACGCAGTATTTT. Its translation is CAARGSGDTQYF.

This clone was detected once. This chain joins TRBV6-5 and TRBJ2-7; TRBD1 or TRBD2 may be the D gene (5 bases each). CDR3 length: 13 amino acids. From germline, CDR1 is MNHEY and CDR2 SVGAGI. Trimming shortened V by 4 bases and J by 2 bases, and 9 bases separated the two germline ends. As DNA, the CDR3 is TGTGCCAGCAGTTCCGGGACCCCCTACGAGCAGTACTTC. Translated: CASSSGTPYEQYF.

This sequence joins TRBV14 and TRBJ1-4; D gene uncertain. V lost 0 bases and J 10 bases, leaving 12 bases between the germline ends. The CDR3 extends over 14 amino acids. In germline, CDR1 is SGHDN, CDR2 FVKESK. The CDR3 is CASSQENGRGKLFF. For the CDR3, the DNA is TGTGCCAGCAGCCAAGAGAACGGCCGGGGAAAACTGTTTTTT.